What follows are 3 T cell receptor beta chains derived from one specimen sequenced in a study of cytomegalovirus exposure and HLA in healthy donors. 60 Vbeta and 13 Jbeta primers were used in PCR. Using immunoSEQ multiplex PCR, the repertoire was profiled, and TCRdb retains in-frame clones only, with some absent. The repertoire consists of about 270,000 clones, with 86% occurring once and the leading ten covering 3.5% to 4%. Sequencing input: PBMCs. The receptor source for this set is a man aged 40-49 years in good health and CMV-seropositive.

Remarks on this clone: This specimen includes other DNA sequences encoding the same CDR3. The chain links TRBV19 to TRBJ1-5; D unclear. The CDR3 has 15 residues. CDR1 and CDR2 from the germline V gene are LNHDA and SQIVND (reference sequence). With 2 bases removed from V and 0 bases from J, the gap between germline ends came to 8 bases. CDR3 residues: CASSITGYSNQPQHF. CDR3 in DNA: TGTGCCAGTAGTATAACCGGGTATAGCAATCAGCCCCAGCATTTT.

This clone has just a few counts. The chain uses TRBV29-1 and TRBJ1-1; TRBD1 aligns across 7 bases. Germline V gives CDR1 SQVTM, CDR2 ANQGSEA. This CDR3 region has 12 residues. Trimming took 6 bases from V and 1 from J; bases not matched to a gene: 2. The DNA for the CDR3 is TGCAGCGTCGGGACAGCGAACACTGAAGCTTTCTTT. This translates into CSVGTANTEAFF.

The rearrangement uses TRBV2 and TRBJ1-1; D gene unclear. This CDR3 is 13 amino acids long. V lost 10 bases and J lost 8, with 20 bases in between. Germline CDR1 is SNHLY and CDR2 is FYNNEI. The CDR3 nucleotides are TGTGCCAACACCATCGGGGTTCGAACCGAAGCTTTCTTT. Protein sequence: CANTIGVRTEAFF. Full variable domain (remainder filled in from reference TRBV2 and TRBJ1-1): EPEVTQTPSHQVTQMGQEVILRCVPISNHLYFYWYRQILGQKVEFLVSFYNNEISEKSEIFDDQFSVERPDGSNFTLKIRSTKLEDSAMYFCANTIGVRTEAFFGQGTRLTVV.